A single sample is the source of the 20 T cell receptor beta chains below, sequenced in a study of human T cells and chemical hapten exposure. Time point denoted: patch test 2, 6 weeks after DPC sensitization. Treatment here: therapeutic diphenylcyclopropenone sensitization with weekly scalp DPC. TCRdb itself ran the RACE reads through MiXCR, one entry per CDR3 protein. Of around 82,000 distinct CDR3 sequences in the sample, less than 8% are singletons; the top ten hold 1% to 1.5%. The sample was whole blood, taken in connection with sensitization to the hapten diphenylcyclopropenone (DPC). The origin of the receptors is a woman in her 30s with alopecia areata. Some clones in this sample may be carry-over from other donors' samples.

This clonotype was counted many times. The chain employs TRBV12-3 or TRBV12-4 and TRBJ1-1; 12 bases align to TRBD1. This CDR3 is 23 amino acids long. Germline trimming cut 6 bases from V and 5 bases from J; bases unmatched to any gene: 31. Written as DNA, the CDR3 is TGTGCCAGCAGACCACCACAACACCCACGACACCCGGGACAGGGGGCGCGGGGTACTGAAGCTTTCTTT. Its protein is CASRPPQHPRHPGQGARGTEAFF.

A remark on this clonotype: Being one base from a much bigger clone, this may be a read error. J is TRBJ2-7 and V is TRBV28; either TRBD1 or TRBD2 may fit D (6 bases each). Germline V lookup: CDR1 MDHEN, CDR2 SYDVKM. The CDR3 length is 12 residues. Trimming removed 6 bases from V and 8 bases from J, with 14 bases in between. DNA of the CDR3: TGTGCCAGCAGAATTAACGGGGGCAAGCAGTACTTC. The encoded protein is CASRINGGKQYF. Drawing the rest from reference TRBV28 and TRBJ2-7, the complete variable domain is DVKVTQSSRYLVKRTGEKVFLECVQDMDHENMFWYRQDPGLGLRLIYFSYDVKMKEKGDIPEGYSVSREKKERFSLILESASTNQTSMYLCASRINGGKQYFGPGTRLTVT.

This clonotype has at least ten counts. The chain couples TRBV6-1 to TRBJ2-7, with 12 bases that match TRBD2. Trimming took 8 bases from V and 4 from J; bases not matched to a gene: 6. Germline CDR1 MNHNS, CDR2 SASEGT. The CDR3 totals 14 residues. The CDR3 DNA sequence: TGTGCCAGCGGTCGAGGGACTAGCGGGTACGAGCAGTACTTC. Its translation is CASGRGTSGYEQYF.

In its sample, this clonotype was seen a few times. J is TRBJ1-2 and V is TRBV28; the D is unclear. CDR3 length equals 12 residues. Trimming pared 8 bases from V and 7 bases from J, leaving 14 bases between. Germline V gene data show CDR1 as MDHEN and CDR2 as SYDVKM. CDR3 amino acids: CASREAVGGYTF. The DNA of the CDR3 is TGTGCCAGCCGGGAGGCAGTTGGTGGCTACACCTTC.

At least ten counts were recorded for this clonotype. This sequence joins TRBV7-9 and TRBJ2-7; no clear D gene. CDR1 is SEHNR and CDR2 is FQNEAQ in the germline V gene (reference sequence). V dropped 5 bases and J dropped 7 bases, with 15 bases sitting between them. CDR3 size: 13 residues. CDR3 region: CASSLDRSREQYF. CDR3 coding DNA: TGTGCCAGCAGCCTGGACCGCTCGAGGGAGCAGTACTTC.

The rearrangement joins TRBV5-4 to TRBJ2-1; 12 nucleotides agree with TRBD2. Trimming at V came to 4 bases and at J to 3 bases, leaving 5 bases not matched to a gene. Germline-derived CDR1 and CDR2 are SGHNT and YYREEE (reference sequence). The CDR3 is 16 residues long. In nucleotides, the CDR3 is TGTGCCAGCAGCCCTGGACTAGCGGGGAGCTACAATGAGCAGTTCTTC. Protein sequence: CASSPGLAGSYNEQFF.

The gene calls are TRBV4-2 and TRBJ1-5, with D perhaps matching TRBD1 (5 bases). V was cut by 0 bases and J by 5 bases, with 8 bases left in between. Germline V gene data show CDR1 as LGHNA and CDR2 as YNFKEQ. The CDR3 has 14 residues. The CDR3 sequence: CASSQDGGDQPQHF. The CDR3 region has the DNA TGTGCCAGCAGCCAAGATGGGGGGGATCAGCCCCAGCATTTT.

There are many counts of this clonotype. The V gene is TRBV7-3, the J gene TRBJ1-1; tentative D call: TRBD1 (5 bases). Germline loops: CDR1 SGHTA, CDR2 FQGTGA. Trimming cost V 3 bases and J 0 bases, with 8 bases left between them. The CDR3 has 14 residues. As DNA, the CDR3 is TGTGCCAGCAGCTTGGGGGATTTGAACACTGAAGCTTTCTTT. Residues: CASSLGDLNTEAFF. The full variable domain, rest sourced from reference TRBV7-3 and TRBJ1-1, is GAGVSQTPSNKVTEKGKYVELRCDPISGHTALYWYRQSLGQGPEFLIYFQGTGAADDSGLPNDRFFAVRPEGSVSTLKIQRTERGDSAVYLCASSLGDLNTEAFFGQGTRLTVV.

This clonotype occurred a few times. The J gene is TRBJ1-2, the V gene TRBV12-5; D unclear. CDR1 and CDR2 from the germline V gene are LGHNT and FRNRAP. The CDR3 spans 13 residues. V lost 1 base and J lost 1, with 4 bases in between. CDR3 DNA: TGTGCTAGTGGTTTGGACGGTAACTATGGCTACACCTTC. As protein: CASGLDGNYGYTF. Supplemented by reference TRBV12-5 and TRBJ1-2, the full variable domain reads DARVTQTPRHKVTEMGQEVTMRCQPILGHNTVFWYRQTMMQGLELLAYFRNRAPLDDSGMPKDRFSAEMPDATLATLKIQPSEPRDSAVYFCASGLDGNYGYTFGSGTRLTVV.

This clonotype was observed many times. The J gene is TRBJ1-2, the V gene TRBV3-1; the match to TRBD1 covers 8 bases. The CDR3 covers 16 residues. V dropped 3 bases and J dropped 2; count of bases not matched to a gene: 8. CDR1 is LGHDT and CDR2 is YNNKEL in the germline V gene (reference sequence). In DNA, the CDR3 is TGTGCCAGCAGCCACGCAGGGACAGGACGAAACTATGGCTACACCTTC. It yields the protein CASSHAGTGRNYGYTF.

This clonotype was detected many times. The genes are TRBV30 and TRBJ1-2, with D tentatively TRBD1 (5 bases). Trimming shortened V by 3 bases and J by 2 bases, and 16 bases separated the two germline ends. CDR1 is GTSNPN, CDR2 SVGIG, per germline (reference sequence). The CDR3 runs 15 residues. The CDR3 DNA follows: TGTGCCTGGAGAGCTTCGGTCAGGGTGAACTATGGCTACACCTTC. It yields the protein CAWRASVRVNYGYTF. Full variable domain (rest looked up from reference TRBV30 and TRBJ1-2): SQTIHQWPATLVQPVGSPLSLECTVEGTSNPNLYWYRQAAGRGLQLLFYSVGIGQISSEVPQNLSASRPQDRQFILSSKKLLLSDSGFYLCAWRASVRVNYGYTFGSGTRLTVV.

The chain has TRBV6-1 and TRBJ1-1; unclear D gene. The germline gives CDR1 MNHNS, CDR2 SASEGT. CDR3 length: 12 residues. Trimming left V 6 bases short and J 0 bases short, with 5 bases between. CDR3 sequence reads: CASRVVNTEAFF. The DNA for the CDR3 is TGTGCCAGCAGGGTAGTGAACACTGAAGCTTTCTTT.

This clonotype was observed at least ten times. The gene calls are TRBV30 and TRBJ2-7; TRBD1 matches 7 bases. The trim removed 6 bases at V and 4 bases at J, leaving 12 bases unmatched. Germline CDR1 and CDR2: GTSNPN and SVGIG (reference sequence). The CDR3 spans 14 residues. CDR3 protein: CACYERDSQYEQYF. CDR3 sequence (DNA): TGTGCCTGCTACGAAAGGGACAGCCAATACGAGCAGTACTTC.

This clonotype was counted at least ten times. V and J are TRBV5-4 and TRBJ1-2; TRBD1 agrees at 7 bases. The V segment lost 4 bases and the J segment 3 bases; nucleotides outside the gene matches: 9. The CDR3 covers 15 residues. Germline CDR1 reads SGHNT; CDR2 reads YYREEE (reference sequence). The CDR3 spells CASSRKTGTDYGYTF. For the CDR3, the DNA is TGTGCCAGCAGCCGGAAGACAGGGACGGACTATGGCTACACCTTC.

Many counts were recorded for this clonotype. The chain links TRBV3-1 to TRBJ2-7; weak D call: TRBD2 (6 bases). The CDR3 is made up of 16 amino acids. V lost 0 bases to trimming and J lost 5 bases, with 17 bases between them. Germline V CDR1 and CDR2: LGHDT, YNNKEL (reference sequence). CDR3 nucleotides: TGTGCCAGCAGCCAAGAGATCCGGGGGAACCTACACGAGCAGTACTTC. This gives the protein CASSQEIRGNLHEQYF.

This clonotype was recorded many times. This sequence joins TRBV12-3 or TRBV12-4 and TRBJ1-1; the D is unclear. Trimming took off 6 bases at V and 8 bases at J, with 10 bases between the two ends. The CDR3 has 11 amino acids. Written as DNA, the CDR3 is TGTGCCAGCAGATGGAACTCCGAAGCTTTCTTT. Protein sequence: CASRWNSEAFF.

This clonotype appeared many times. The V gene is TRBV29-1, the J gene TRBJ1-2; D call uncertain. Trimming took off 5 bases at V and 3 bases at J, with 13 bases between the two ends. This CDR3 is 13 amino acids long. Germline CDR1 is SQVTM and CDR2 is ANQGSEA. The CDR3 DNA follows: TGCAGCGTTCAGTCGGAGGGCTACTATGGCTACACCTTC. Amino acid sequence: CSVQSEGYYGYTF.

This chain uses TRBV29-1 with TRBJ2-7, with D maybe TRBD2 (5 bases). This CDR3 comprises 14 residues. V lost 6 bases and J 2 bases, leaving 17 bases between the germline ends. CDR1 is SQVTM and CDR2 is ANQGSEA in the germline V gene. CDR3 DNA sequence: TGCAGCGTGGAGGATCCGGGCTCCCCCTACGAGCAGTACTTC. Amino acid sequence: CSVEDPGSPYEQYF.

This clonotype showed up many times. V usage is TRBV30 and J usage is TRBJ1-6; tentatively, D is TRBD1 (6 bases). Between the trimmed V and J ends, which lost 3 bases and 8 bases, there was a span of 14 bases. This CDR3 comprises 14 residues. Looked up from germline, CDR1 is GTSNPN and CDR2 is SVGIG (reference sequence). DNA for the CDR3: TGTGCCTGGAGGCGCGGGGCAGGGGATTCACCCCTCCACTTT. Translation: CAWRRGAGDSPLHF.

This clonotype was counted at least ten times. This chain connects TRBV28 to TRBJ2-1, with 9 bases matching TRBD1. The germline gives CDR1 MDHEN, CDR2 SYDVKM. The CDR3 has 21 residues. V gave up 5 bases and J gave up 5 bases; unmatched junction bases: 25. CDR3 nucleotide sequence: TGTGCCAGCAGTCCCGGGACAGGGATTCCCGGCGGGCCCCTTAACAACAATGAGCAGTTCTTC. It codes for CASSPGTGIPGGPLNNNEQFF.